A single TCR beta chain is shown here with its context. Its antigen is still unknown. The data were obtained in a study of cytomegalovirus exposure and HLA in healthy donors. Regarding the study as a whole: Common viral pathogens seemed to be connected with several of the most significant clusters, according to a later analysis. It was in a later analysis that TCR association rates were seen to vary by HLA locus, highest for DRB1 and lowest for HLA-C. TCR beta V- and J-gene trimming, according to a later analysis, was linked to a missense DCLRE1C variant. High sensitivity and specificity were reportedly achieved when the classifier diagnosed cytomegalovirus status.

PCR employed 60 Vbeta and 13 Jbeta primers. Some clones are missing from TCRdb's copy, which holds only in-frame ones; the method was immunoSEQ multiplex PCR. The sample holds about 130,000 clones, about 74% seen once. V was trimmed by 4 bases and J by 5 bases, leaving 4 bases between them. This CDR3 is 11 amino acids long. Looked up from germline, CDR1 is SNHLY and CDR2 is FYNNEI. The receptor was derived from a woman aged 50 to 60 in good health and CMV-seropositive. The material sequenced was PBMCs. The J gene is TRBJ2-3, the V gene TRBV2; D is uncertain. The CDR3 DNA is TGTGCCAGCAGTGCCGGAGATACGCAGTATTTT. Amino acid sequence: CASSAGDTQYF.